What follows are 7 T cell receptor beta chains derived from one specimen sequenced in a study of cytomegalovirus exposure and HLA in healthy donors (dated by TCRdb to the late 2010s). Libraries were built with the immunoSEQ multiplex PCR assay. For the multiplex PCR, a mixture combining 60 forward primers for TCR Vbeta segments and 13 reverse primers for TCR Jbeta segments was used. Held by TCRdb, this immuneACCESS table contains in-frame sequences only and omits some clones. Under half of the omission traces to an unresolved V gene where checked; the cause of the rest is unknown. In this sample the table shows about 180,000 clones, around four fifths of which occur a single time. The ten biggest clones cover approximately 2% of the sample. The sequencing sample was made of PBMCs. The receptors were sampled from a woman between 25 and 40 years old in good health and CMV-seronegative.

The chain uses TRBV2 and TRBJ2-1, with 11 bases fitting TRBD2. There are 15 residues in the CDR3. Losses at the gene ends were 6 bases for V and 9 bases for J; bases not matched to a gene: 10. Looked up from germline, CDR1 is SNHLY and CDR2 is FYNNEI. For the CDR3, the DNA is TGTGCCAGCAGATTATTAGCGGGGGGGCCCGGTGAGCAGTTCTTC. Its translation: CASRLLAGGPGEQFF.

The chain has TRBV15 and TRBJ2-2; D may be TRBD1 (6 bases). The V gene lost 1 base and the J gene lost 2 bases, with 11 bases spanning the gap. CDR1 and CDR2 from the germline V gene are LNHNV and YYDKDF (reference sequence). There are 16 residues in the CDR3. CDR3 sequence: CATSRVQGPNTGELFF. Written as DNA, the CDR3 is TGTGCCACCAGCAGAGTACAGGGCCCTAACACCGGGGAGCTGTTTTTT.

This chain joins TRBV12-5 and TRBJ1-2; D is ambiguous. CDR1 is LGHNT, CDR2 FRNRAP, per germline. Trimming removed 7 bases from V and 4 bases from J, with 19 bases in between. The CDR3 sequence is 15 residues long. The CDR3 loop reads CASASRVHLGYGYTF. In DNA, the CDR3 is TGTGCTAGTGCCTCCCGGGTCCATCTCGGCTATGGCTACACCTTC.

This clone was picked up one time. This chain connects TRBV11-1 to TRBJ1-1, with a possible D match to TRBD1 (5 bases). CDR1 SGHAT and CDR2 FQDESV come from the germline V gene (reference sequence). The V end was cut by 5 bases, the J end by 0 bases, with 13 bases between. The CDR3 runs to 15 residues. CDR3 nucleotide sequence: TGTGCCAGCAGCGCCCTACAGGAGATGAACACTGAAGCTTTCTTT. It is translated as CASSALQEMNTEAFF.

This chain links TRBV10-2 with TRBJ1-3; no reliable D call. Trimming shortened V by 8 bases and J by 0 bases, and 8 bases separated the two germline ends. The CDR3 covers 13 residues. Germline V gives CDR1 WSHSY, CDR2 SAAADI. This chain's CDR3 is CASGGVSGNTIYF. As DNA, the CDR3 is TGCGCCAGCGGAGGCGTCTCTGGAAACACCATATATTTT.

The rearrangement uses TRBV7-2 and TRBJ2-7; 8 bases map to TRBD2. Trimming removed 6 bases from V and 2 bases from J; junction bases left unmatched: 9. Germline values: CDR1 SGHTA, CDR2 FQGNSA. The CDR3 is 15 amino acids. The CDR3, as DNA: TGTGCCAGCAGTAAGTCCCCGGGGGGGGCCTACGAGCAGTACTTC. Amino acids: CASSKSPGGAYEQYF.

Regarding this clone: At one end the junction does not follow the germline gene, possibly because of a read error. Other DNA sequences in this sample translate to the same CDR3. DNA for the CDR3: TGTGCTAGCAGCTTAGGTGGAGGGTACGAGCAGTACTTC. It yields the protein CASSLGGGYEQYF. V and J are TRBV7-7 and TRBJ2-7, with D perhaps TRBD2 (6 bases). Germline CDR1 and CDR2: SSHAT and FNYEAQ (reference sequence). The CDR3 sequence is 13 residues long.